Listed below are T cell receptor beta chains from one sample, sequenced in a study of T cell repertoires in cytomegalovirus infection. TCRdb re-called the reads through MiXCR, storing one row per CDR3 protein. The table lists around 110,000 distinct CDR3 sequences, about 9.4% of them singletons, with approximately 33% in the top ten. No cognate antigen is known for these TCRs. What was sequenced was PBMCs, sequenced either directly or after in vitro stimulation (not recorded which). Receptors were obtained from a human donor in good health (CMV status not recorded). Some clones in this sample may be carry-over from other donors' samples. CDR3s include the opening cysteine and the closing phenylalanine or tryptophan. The D gene is left open where the match is weak. For some rows the clone size is stated as once, few or many, or as a class when expanded; others skip it.

>NA|TRBD1|TRBV6-1|TRBJ1-1
TGTGCCAGCAGTTACGGGGACAGACGAGCTTTCTTT
CASSYGDRRAFF
>many|TRBD1|TRBV11-3|TRBJ1-1
TGTGCCAGCAGCTTAGACGGACAGGGCGGGACTGAAGCTTTCTTT
CASSLDGQGGTEAFF
>NA|NA|TRBV7-2|TRBJ2-1
TGTGCCAGCAGCTTAATGACTGCCAGCGTCTCCTACAATGAGCAGTTCTTC
CASSLMTASVSYNEQFF
>many|NA|TRBV7-2|TRBJ2-3
TGTGCCAGCAGCTTAGCGGCACCAACAGATACGCAGTATTTT
CASSLAAPTDTQYF
>many|TRBD1|TRBV7-7|TRBJ2-2
TGTGCCAGCAGCCAGACAGGGGGAATCCACACCGGGGAGCTGTTTTTT
CASSQTGGIHTGELFF
>few|TRBD2|TRBV20-1|TRBJ2-1
TGCAGTGCTAAAAAACCGGGGACTAGCGCGATCAATGAGCAGTTCTTC
CSAKKPGTSAINEQFF
>few|NA|TRBV20-1|TRBJ2-1
TGCAGTGCTAGTTCCCCTAGCAATACCTACAATGAGCAGTTCTTC
CSASSPSNTYNEQFF
>NA|TRBD2|TRBV7-6|TRBJ2-3
TGTGTCAGCAGCTCCTCGGGGCTAGCGGGCAAAGATATGCAGTATTTT
CVSSSSGLAGKDMQYF
>many|NA|TRBV12-3/TRBV12-4|TRBJ1-5
TGTGCCAGCAGTTCCATCAATCAGCCCCAGCATTTT
CASSSINQPQHF
>few|TRBD1|TRBV27|TRBJ2-5
TGTGCCAGCAGTTTATTACCACAGGGGACCCAAGAGACCCAGTACTTC
CASSLLPQGTQETQYF
>few|NA|TRBV5-6|TRBJ2-3
TGTGCCAGCAGCGCGGCAACAGATACGCAGTATTTT
CASSAATDTQYF
>NA|TRBD2|TRBV20-1|TRBJ2-5
TGCAGTGCACCGACTAGCGGGGCACGGGAGACCCAGTACTTC
CSAPTSGARETQYF
>many|NA|TRBV7-2|TRBJ1-5
TGTGCCAGCAGCTTATCTGGGGCCTCTGGGAGCAATCAGCCCCAGCATTTT
CASSLSGASGSNQPQHF
>few|NA|TRBV7-9|TRBJ2-5
TGTGCCAGCAGCTCCCCCCGAAGAGAGACCCAGTACTTC
CASSSPRRETQYF
>many|NA|TRBV5-6|TRBJ1-1
TGTGCCAGCAGCATCGCGACAGAGGGGGACACTGAAGCTTTCTTT
CASSIATEGDTEAFF
>many|NA|TRBV24-1|TRBJ2-1
TGTGCCACCAGTGATCCGCGCGGGCTCCGCGACAATGAGCAGTTCTTC
CATSDPRGLRDNEQFF
>many|NA|TRBV6-5|TRBJ2-2
TGTGCCAGCAGTTCCCCGTCCCGGGACCGGACCGGGGAGCTGTTTTTT
CASSSPSRDRTGELFF
>NA|TRBD1|TRBV7-2|TRBJ2-7
TGTGCCAGCAGCCTATTAATAGGAAACAGGGGAAGCTCCTACGAGCAGTACTTC
CASSLLIGNRGSSYEQYF
>NA|TRBD2|TRBV6-1|TRBJ2-7
TGTGCCAGCAGTGAAGCGACTAGCGGGCGAACCTACGAGCAGTACTTC
CASSEATSGRTYEQYF
>many|NA|TRBV4-1|TRBJ1-3
TGCGCCAGCAGCCATCTCATGAGGGGCACAGGGAAGGGTGGAAACACCATATATTTT
CASSHLMRGTGKGGNTIYF
>few|TRBD2|TRBV7-6|TRBJ2-5
TGTGCCAGCAGCCCCCGGACTAGCGGGAGATTGGAGACCCAGTACTTC
CASSPRTSGRLETQYF
>NA|NA|TRBV7-2|TRBJ2-7
TGTGCCAGCAGCGTCAGCGGGACACTTGCCTACGAGCAGTACTTC
CASSVSGTLAYEQYF
>few|NA|TRBV24-1|TRBJ2-1
TGTGCCACCAGTCAAGGGAGTGAGCAGTTCTTC
CATSQGSEQFF
>few|NA|TRBV7-8|TRBJ2-2
TGTGCCAGCAGCTTTGCACTTACGGGCGGGGAGCTGTTTTTT
CASSFALTGGELFF
>many|NA|TRBV7-8|TRBJ2-5
TGTGCCAGCAGCTTATTGGATACGCGCCGAGAGACCCAGTACTTC
CASSLLDTRRETQYF
>NA|TRBD1|TRBV7-9|TRBJ2-7
TGTGCCATCAGACAGGGAAGCTCCTACGAGCAGTACTTC
CAIRQGSSYEQYF
>many|TRBD1|TRBV12-3/TRBV12-4|TRBJ1-5
TGTGCCAGCAGTTTTACAGGGGGGGATCAGCCCCAGCATTTT
CASSFTGGDQPQHF
>NA|NA|TRBV12-5|TRBJ1-4
TGTGCTAGTGGTTTGGTCCGGACAACAACTAATGAAAAACTGTTTTTT
CASGLVRTTTNEKLFF
>many|NA|TRBV2|TRBJ1-2
TGTGCCAGCAGTGACAGGGGTTCTGGCTACACCTTC
CASSDRGSGYTF
>NA|TRBD1|TRBV5-8|TRBJ2-4
TGTGCCAGCAGCATACAGGGGGCCAGGCTTTTAGCCAAAAACATTCAGTACTTC
CASSIQGARLLAKNIQYF
>many|TRBD1|TRBV7-9|TRBJ1-5
TGTGCCAGCAGCTCCGGGACAGGACCTTTTGCCCAGCATTTT
CASSSGTGPFAQHF
>many|NA|TRBV11-2|TRBJ2-5
TGTGCCAGCAGCTCTCTGGGGCGAACGGCAAGGGAAGAGACCCAGTACTTC
CASSSLGRTAREETQYF
>NA|NA|TRBV20-1|TRBJ1-2
TGCAGTGCTAGAGATAGGTCGGGGGCAGGTGGCTACACCTTC
CSARDRSGAGGYTF
>few|NA|TRBV14|TRBJ1-4
TGTGCCAGCAGCGACGCAGGGGTCGGAGAAAAACTGTTTTTT
CASSDAGVGEKLFF
>once|NA|TRBV7-2|TRBJ1-1
TGTGCCAGCAGCTTAGTGGGGCAGGGCGCTGAAGCTTTCTTT
CASSLVGQGAEAFF
>few|TRBD2|TRBV5-1|TRBJ2-1
TGCGCCAGCAGACAACTAGCGGGACTTTCCAATGAGCAGTTCTTC
CASRQLAGLSNEQFF
>NA|TRBD2|TRBV29-1|TRBJ2-1
TGCAGCGTCGCCTGGACTAGCGTAGGTGAGCAGTTCTTC
CSVAWTSVGEQFF
>many|NA|TRBV6-2/TRBV6-3|TRBJ1-2
TGTGCCAGCAGTGCCAGGGTCGGAGAATATGGCTACACCTTC
CASSARVGEYGYTF
>many|NA|TRBV6-2/TRBV6-3|TRBJ2-5
TGTGCCAGCAGTTACTCGCGCCGGGACTACCAAGAGACCCAGTACTTC
CASSYSRRDYQETQYF
>NA|TRBD1|TRBV28|TRBJ2-7
TGTGCCAGCAGGAACCTGGGACAGGGTTGGGAGGCGCAGTACTTC
CASRNLGQGWEAQYF
>many|TRBD2|TRBV7-9|TRBJ2-1
TGTGCCAGCAGCTTAGAAGGTAGCGGGAGTCTCAATGAGCAGTTCTTC
CASSLEGSGSLNEQFF
>many|TRBD1|TRBV7-2|TRBJ1-1
TGTGCCAGCAGCTTTACAGGGGGACTGAACACTGAAGCTTTCTTT
CASSFTGGLNTEAFF